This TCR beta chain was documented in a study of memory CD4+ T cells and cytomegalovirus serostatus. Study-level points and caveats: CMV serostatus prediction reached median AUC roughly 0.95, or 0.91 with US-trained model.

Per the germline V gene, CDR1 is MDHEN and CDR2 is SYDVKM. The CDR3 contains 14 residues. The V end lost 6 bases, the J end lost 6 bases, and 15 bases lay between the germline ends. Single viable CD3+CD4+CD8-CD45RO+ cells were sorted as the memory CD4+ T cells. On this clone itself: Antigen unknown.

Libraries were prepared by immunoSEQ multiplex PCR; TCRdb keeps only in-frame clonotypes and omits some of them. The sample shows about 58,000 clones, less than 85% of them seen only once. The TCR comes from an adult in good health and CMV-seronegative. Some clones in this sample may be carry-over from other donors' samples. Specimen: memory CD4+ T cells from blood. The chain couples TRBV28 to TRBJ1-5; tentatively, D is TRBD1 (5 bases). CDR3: CASSLKPGGQPQHF. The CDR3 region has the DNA TGTGCCAGCAGCCTTAAACCGGGGGGTCAGCCCCAGCATTTT.